This T cell receptor (beta chain) came from a study of blood T cell repertoires in COVID-19. Study overall: Italy, Spain and the United States were the sources of the convalescent and acute COVID-19 samples. PBMCs, B-cell-depleted T cells, or T cells were the source of the cDNA or gDNA that made up the material.

CDR3 size: 14 residues. V shed 4 bases and J shed 3 bases, with 13 bases lying between them. Germline CDR1 SQVTM, CDR2 ANQGSEA. Original methodology: Estimation of nucleated cell counts was performed using reference gene primer amplification. Data came from immunoSEQ multiplex PCR; TCRdb stores just in-frame clones and leaves some out. V, J and clone size derive from that table, while D and trimming were established from the DNA sequence. This table holds hundreds of thousands of clones, roughly 86% found once. V is TRBV29-1 and J is TRBJ1-5; a weak D match, TRBD1 (6 bases). The sample was peripheral blood. This receptor was identified in a human donor in a cohort sampled during active COVID-19. CDR3 in amino acids: CSVAQGSINQPQHF. In DNA, the CDR3 is TGCAGCGTTGCACAGGGTAGTATCAATCAGCCCCAGCATTTT.